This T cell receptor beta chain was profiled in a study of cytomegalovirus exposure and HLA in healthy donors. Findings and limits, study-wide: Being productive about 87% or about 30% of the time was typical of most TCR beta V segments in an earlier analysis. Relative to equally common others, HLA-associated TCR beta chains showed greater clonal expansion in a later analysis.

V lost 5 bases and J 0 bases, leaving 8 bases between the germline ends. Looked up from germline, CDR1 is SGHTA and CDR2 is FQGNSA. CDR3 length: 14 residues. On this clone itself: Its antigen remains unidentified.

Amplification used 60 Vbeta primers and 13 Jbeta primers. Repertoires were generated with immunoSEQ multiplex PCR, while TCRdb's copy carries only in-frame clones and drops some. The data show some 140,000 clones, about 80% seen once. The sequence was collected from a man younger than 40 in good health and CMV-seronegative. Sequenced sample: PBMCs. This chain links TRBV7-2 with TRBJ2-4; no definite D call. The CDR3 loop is CASSLSPAKNIQYF. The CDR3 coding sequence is TGTGCCAGCAGCCTTAGCCCAGCCAAAAACATTCAGTACTTC.